These 13 T cell receptor beta chains were all obtained from the same sample, sequenced in a study of molecular identifiers for immune sequencing clone quantification. TCRdb ran MiXCR on the PCR reads and lists one entry per CDR3 protein. This table holds around 89,000 distinct CDR3 sequences, 19% found once. The sequencing sample was made of naive CD8+ T cells from blood, with Jurkat cell RNA spiked in. Subset noted: FACS-sorted CD8+CD4-CCR7+CD45RA+ naive T cells. These receptors came from a human donor in good health. Some libraries in this study had Jurkat cell RNA spiked in.

A remark on this clonotype: A much larger clone sits a single nucleotide away, making a read error possible. V is TRBV12-3 or TRBV12-4 and J is TRBJ1-1; D not certain. V gave up 5 bases and J gave up 0 bases, with 13 bases separating them. The length of the CDR3 is 15 residues. CDR3 residues: CASSPGPEMNTEAFF. For the CDR3, the DNA is TGTGCCAGCAGTCCCGGGCCGGAAATGAACACTGAAGCTTTCTTT.

The chain uses TRBV6-2 or TRBV6-3 and TRBJ2-7; 9 bases map to TRBD2. CDR1 and CDR2 (germline): MNHEY, SVGEGT. The CDR3 contains 17 residues. The V gene end was trimmed by 0 bases and the J gene end by 0 bases; junction bases not matched to a gene: 6. The CDR3 spells CASSYSARTSVSYEQYF. The CDR3 DNA reads as TGTGCCAGCAGTTACTCGGCCCGGACTAGCGTCTCCTACGAGCAGTACTTC.

In the case of this clonotype: Given a much more abundant clone one base away, this may be a read error. The V and J genes are TRBV4-1 and TRBJ1-5, with a weak D call TRBD1 (6 bases). Trimming shortened V by 3 bases and J by 6 bases, and 12 bases separated the two germline ends. This CDR3 comprises 14 residues. Germline lookup yields CDR1 MGHRA and CDR2 YSYEKL. The CDR3 protein is CASSHLQGSQPQHF. The CDR3 DNA is TGCGCCAGCAGCCATTTACAGGGAAGTCAGCCCCAGCATTTT.

As for this clonotype: Here the CDR3 omits its conserved ending phenylalanine or tryptophan, so a read error is the likely source. V usage is TRBV12-3 or TRBV12-4 and J usage is TRBJ1-1, with 9 bases matching TRBD1. The CDR3 sequence is 14 residues long. Trimming removed 10 bases from V and 6 bases from J; junction bases left unmatched: 12. In DNA, the CDR3 is TGTGCCAACACCCCGTTACAGGGGGCGTCTGAAGCTTTCTCT. Its translation is CANTPLQGASEAFS.

This clonotype was seen repeatedly, ten times or more. The J gene is TRBJ2-1, the V gene TRBV7-9; TRBD1 agrees at 9 bases. This CDR3 contains 15 residues. V gave up 1 base and J gave up 8 bases; unmatched junction bases: 6. In germline, CDR1 is SEHNR, CDR2 FQNEAQ (reference sequence). DNA of the CDR3: TGTGCCAGCAGCTTAGGGGACAGGGTATTGCATGAGCAGTTCTTC. Its protein product is CASSLGDRVLHEQFF.

This clonotype was counted many times. The rearrangement links TRBV7-9 to TRBJ1-2; TRBD1 matches 11 bases. The CDR3 runs 15 residues. The junction had 6 bases not matched to a gene; V was cut back by 4 bases and J by 5 bases. The germline V gene encodes CDR1 SEHNR and CDR2 FQNEAQ (reference sequence). The CDR3 DNA follows: TGTGCCAGCAGCTACGGACAGGGGGCGGAATATGGCTACACCTTC. Its protein product is CASSYGQGAEYGYTF.

This clonotype came up many times. The chain carries TRBV27 and TRBJ2-7; 7 bases line up with TRBD1. From germline, CDR1 is MNHEY and CDR2 SMNVEV (reference sequence). The CDR3 runs to 14 residues. With V trimmed by 4 bases and J by 2 bases, 5 bases remained unmatched. The CDR3 loop is CASSWDRSPYEQYF. The CDR3 nucleotides read TGTGCCAGCAGTTGGGACAGATCCCCCTACGAGCAGTACTTC.

V is TRBV5-1 and J is TRBJ1-1; D gene unclear. V lost 0 bases and J 0 bases, leaving 6 bases between the germline ends. Germline assignment: CDR1 SGHRS and CDR2 YFSETQ. The CDR3 runs 14 residues. CDR3 nucleotide sequence: TGCGCCAGCAGCTTGGGGGCCATGAACACTGAAGCTTTCTTT. This encodes CASSLGAMNTEAFF.

The genes are TRBV3-1 and TRBJ2-3; a weak D match, TRBD2 (5 bases). CDR3 length equals 16 residues. V lost 6 bases, J lost 2 bases, and 18 bases lay in between. Germline CDR1 reads LGHDT; CDR2 reads YNNKEL (reference sequence). The CDR3 is CASRRGSSPLTDTQYF. CDR3 in DNA: TGTGCCAGCAGGCGTGGGAGTTCTCCACTCACAGATACGCAGTATTTT.

This clonotype has ten or more counts. The chain joins TRBV9 to TRBJ2-3; unclear D gene. CDR3 size: 13 residues. Germline V gene data show CDR1 as SGDLS and CDR2 as YYNGEE. Deletions cut 2 bases from V and 0 bases from J, with 4 bases between. CDR3 protein: CASSVLSTDTQYF. The CDR3 region has the DNA TGTGCCAGCAGCGTCCTAAGCACAGATACGCAGTATTTT.

This clonotype has ten or more counts. The V call is TRBV2, the J call TRBJ2-7, with 9 bases matching TRBD1. The germline CDR1 and CDR2 sequences are SNHLY and FYNNEI. V dropped 4 bases and J dropped 2; count of bases not matched to a gene: 6. The CDR3 loop spans 15 amino acids. CDR3 sequence: CASSVNRGPTYEQYF. DNA of the CDR3: TGTGCCAGCAGTGTCAACAGGGGGCCCACCTACGAGCAGTACTTC.

This clonotype was detected many times. The chain joins TRBV20-1 to TRBJ2-7; D unresolved. The germline V and J ends were trimmed by 3 bases and 0 bases, with 12 bases remaining between them. The CDR3 is made up of 14 amino acids. Germline lookup yields CDR1 DFQATT and CDR2 SNEGSKA (reference sequence). CDR3: CSARSPVSSYEQYF. CDR3 DNA sequence: TGCAGTGCTAGGTCCCCGGTTAGCTCCTACGAGCAGTACTTC.

As to this clonotype: This may arise from a read error, as a much more abundant clone is one base away. This sequence joins TRBV7-9 and TRBJ2-1; D ambiguous. Germline loops: CDR1 SEHNR, CDR2 FQNEAQ (reference sequence). The CDR3 is 13 residues long. CDR3 sequence: CSSSLVSANEQFF. In nucleotides, the CDR3 is TGTTCCAGCAGCTTAGTTTCCGCCAATGAGCAGTTCTTC.